One sample yielded the 5 T cell receptor beta chains listed below, sequenced in a study of cytomegalovirus exposure and HLA in healthy donors. The PCR used 60 Vbeta and 13 Jbeta primers. TCRdb keeps only in-frame clones here, not all; method: immunoSEQ multiplex PCR. The sample includes under 150,000 clones, approximately 72% of them seen just once. Source material: PBMCs. All receptors come from a woman between 50 and 59 years old in good health and CMV-seropositive.

The CDR3: CASSLYRVTGELFF. The CDR3 nucleotides are TGTGCCAGCAGCTTGTACAGGGTCACCGGGGAGCTGTTTTTT. V usage is TRBV7-2 and J usage is TRBJ2-2, with a weak D call TRBD1 (6 bases). This CDR3 spans 14 amino acids. V lost 3 bases, J lost 4 bases, and 9 bases lay in between. Germline V CDR1 and CDR2: SGHTA, FQGNSA.

This chain joins TRBV5-1 and TRBJ1-4; 8 bases agree with TRBD1. The CDR3 is made up of 14 amino acids. Germline CDR1 SGHRS, CDR2 YFSETQ. Trimming took 2 bases from V and 4 from J; bases not matched to a gene: 1. The CDR3 region has the DNA TGCGCCAGCAGCTTACAGGGGGGTAATGAAAAACTGTTTTTT. Translating gives CASSLQGGNEKLFF.

This clone was observed a few times. This chain links TRBV4-1 with TRBJ1-4, with 7 bases aligning to TRBD1. The CDR3 has 16 amino acids. The V segment lost 5 bases and the J segment 4 bases; nucleotides outside the gene matches: 10. The germline gives CDR1 MGHRA, CDR2 YSYEKL. CDR3 amino acids: CASSSFKGAGNEKLFF. The DNA for the CDR3 is TGCGCCAGCAGCTCCTTCAAGGGGGCTGGTAATGAAAAACTGTTTTTT.

This clone was observed a handful of times. The chain has TRBV7-9 and TRBJ2-5, with a tentative D call TRBD1 (5 bases). Per the germline V gene, CDR1 is SEHNR and CDR2 is FQNEAQ (reference sequence). This CDR3 region has 15 residues. V lost 0 bases, J lost 1 base, and 9 bases lay in between. CDR3 residues: CASSLAKTAQETQYF. CDR3 DNA: TGTGCCAGCAGCTTAGCTAAGACAGCCCAAGAGACCCAGTACTTC.

The rearrangement links TRBV28 to TRBJ2-7; 13 nucleotides align to TRBD2. The CDR3 runs to 18 residues. Looked up from germline, CDR1 is MDHEN and CDR2 is SYDVKM. The V gene end was trimmed by 3 bases and the J gene end by 0 bases; junction bases not matched to a gene: 8. In nucleotides, the CDR3 is TGTGCCAGCAGTTTGCAGTTAAGGACTAGCGGGAGCTCCTACGAGCAGTACTTC. Protein product: CASSLQLRTSGSSYEQYF.